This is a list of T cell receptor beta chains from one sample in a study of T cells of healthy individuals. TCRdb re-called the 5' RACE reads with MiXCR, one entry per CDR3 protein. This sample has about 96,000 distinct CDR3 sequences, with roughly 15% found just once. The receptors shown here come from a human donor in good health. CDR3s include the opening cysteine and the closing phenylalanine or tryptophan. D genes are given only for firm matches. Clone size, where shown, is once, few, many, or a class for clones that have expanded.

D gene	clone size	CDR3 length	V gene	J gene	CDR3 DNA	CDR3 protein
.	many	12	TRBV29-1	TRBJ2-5	TGCAGCGTTGGCAGCAGGGAAGAGACCCAGTACTTC	CSVGSREETQYF
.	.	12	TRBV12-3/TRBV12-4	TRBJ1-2	TGTGCCAGTAGGGGGACACCCTATGGCTACACCTTC	CASRGTPYGYTF
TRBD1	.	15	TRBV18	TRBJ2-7	TGTGCCAGCTCGCCAAGACAGGGGTCCTCCTACGAGCAGTACTTC	CASSPRQGSSYEQYF
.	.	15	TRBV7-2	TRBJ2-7	TGTGCCAGCAGCTTAGTTCGGGACCCTAGCTACGAGCAGTACTTC	CASSLVRDPSYEQYF
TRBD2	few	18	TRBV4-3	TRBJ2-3	TGCGCCAGCAGCCAAGATACCCCTGTGGGAGGGAGTACAGATACGCAGTATTTT	CASSQDTPVGGSTDTQYF
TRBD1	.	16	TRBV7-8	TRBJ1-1	TGTGCCAGCAGCCTTGGGACAGGGGGGGTTGGCACTGAAGCTTTCTTT	CASSLGTGGVGTEAFF
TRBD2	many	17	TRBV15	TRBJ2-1	TGTGCCACCAGCTCAACTAGCGGGGGATTCTCCTACAATGAGCAGTTCTTC	CATSSTSGGFSYNEQFF
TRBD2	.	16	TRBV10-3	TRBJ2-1	TGTGCCATCAGTGAGACTCCTAGCGGGGGCCCTAATGAGCAGTTCTTC	CAISETPSGGPNEQFF
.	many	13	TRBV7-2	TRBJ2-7	TGTGCCAGTGGCCATGGACCGGCCTACGAGCAGTACTTC	CASGHGPAYEQYF
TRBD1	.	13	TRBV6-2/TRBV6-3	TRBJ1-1	TGTGCCAGCAGTTGGACAGGGGGTTTGGAAGCTTTCTTT	CASSWTGGLEAFF
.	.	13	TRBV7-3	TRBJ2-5	TGTGCCAGCAGCCGGACGGACCAAGAGACCCAGTACTTC	CASSRTDQETQYF
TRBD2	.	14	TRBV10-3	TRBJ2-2	TGTGCCATCAGCCCAAGCGGGAGGGCCGGGGAGCTGTTTTTT	CAISPSGRAGELFF
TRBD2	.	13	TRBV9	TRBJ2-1	TGTGCCAGCAGTCCCGGGGGGAGAAATGAGCAGTTCTTC	CASSPGGRNEQFF